The 19 T cell receptor beta chains below come from one sample, sequenced in a study of CD8+ T cells in alopecia areata. As to treatment: oral pan-JAK inhibitor, 5-10 mg twice daily. RNA extraction was followed by reverse transcription into cDNA, which acted as the sequencing template. The protocol was immunoSEQ multiplex PCR, while the TCRdb copy is restricted to in-frame clones and leaves out a portion. The table has approximately 100,000 clones, around 84% seen once. The material was CD8+ T cells sorted from blood, obtained between weeks 30 and 35, from a patient treated with tofacitinib. The receptors were sampled from a human donor with alopecia areata.

The V call is TRBV19, the J call TRBJ1-5; D remains unclear. The CDR3 runs 13 residues. The V end was cut by 6 bases, the J end by 6 bases, with 12 bases between. From germline, CDR1 is LNHDA and CDR2 SQIVND (reference sequence). Here the CDR3 DNA reads TGTGCCAGTAGCGGGGTTTTGAGTCAGCCCCAGCATTTT. Protein product: CASSGVLSQPQHF.

The chain couples TRBV19 to TRBJ1-5, with 8 bases identical to TRBD1. The germline V gene has CDR1 LNHDA and CDR2 SQIVND (reference sequence). After removal of 6 bases from V and 2 bases from J, the junction contained 3 bases not matched to a gene. The CDR3 covers 14 residues. For the CDR3, the DNA is TGTGCCAGTAGCCAGACAGGGGGCAATCAGCCCCAGCATTTT. Its translation is CASSQTGGNQPQHF.

The chain employs TRBV12-5 and TRBJ2-2; D is undetermined. CDR1 is LGHNT and CDR2 is FRNRAP in the germline V gene. The CDR3 loop spans 11 amino acids. Trimming stripped 2 bases from V and 7 bases from J, with 2 bases between. The CDR3 region has the DNA TGTGCTAGTGGTTTGTACGGGGAGCTGTTTTTT. Residues: CASGLYGELFF.

The V and J genes are TRBV2 and TRBJ2-7; 9 bases are a match to TRBD2. Germline CDR1 is SNHLY and CDR2 is FYNNEI. The CDR3 is made up of 15 amino acids. Unmatched junction bases numbered 8, after V lost 3 bases and J lost 5 bases. CDR3 residues: CASSEQGTSLHEQYF. In DNA form, the CDR3 reads TGTGCCAGCAGTGAGCAGGGGACTAGCTTACACGAGCAGTACTTC.

The chain carries TRBV7-2 and TRBJ2-2; D unclear. Germline V CDR1 and CDR2: SGHTA, FQGNSA. The CDR3 spans 16 residues. V was pared by 1 base and J by 4 bases, with 13 bases between. The CDR3 protein is CASSLGAEWVTGELFF. The CDR3, as DNA: TGTGCCAGCAGCTTAGGTGCTGAATGGGTCACCGGGGAGCTGTTTTTT.

The chain recombines TRBV29-1 with TRBJ2-7, with D perhaps matching TRBD1 (6 bases). This CDR3 spans 14 amino acids. Trimming stripped 8 bases from V and 6 bases from J, with 23 bases between. Germline lookup yields CDR1 SQVTM and CDR2 ANQGSEA. CDR3 sequence reads: CSCYAGTTSREQYF. The CDR3, as DNA: TGCAGCTGTTACGCCGGGACAACCTCACGCGAGCAGTACTTC.

The chain is built from TRBV4-1 and TRBJ2-5; no definite D call. V was pared by 0 bases and J by 2 bases, with 13 bases between. This CDR3 spans 16 amino acids. The germline gives CDR1 MGHRA, CDR2 YSYEKL. The CDR3 loop reads CASSQDREGRQETQYF. CDR3 nucleotide sequence: TGCGCCAGCAGCCAAGATCGTGAAGGTCGGCAAGAGACCCAGTACTTC.

Only a few counts were recorded for this clone. This chain connects TRBV4-2 to TRBJ1-1, with 8 bases identical to TRBD1. Germline values: CDR1 LGHNA, CDR2 YNFKEQ. The CDR3 has 17 residues. The ends lost 0 bases at V and 5 bases at J; junction bases unmatched: 11. The CDR3 DNA reads TGTGCCAGCAGCCAAGAGTGGACAGGGCTCTTAGGTACTGAAGCTTTCTTT. This encodes CASSQEWTGLLGTEAFF.

This clone was observed once. This sequence joins TRBV27 and TRBJ2-1; possibly TRBD2 for D (5 bases). V lost 0 bases and J lost 10, with 10 bases in between. The CDR3 extends over 13 amino acids. Germline CDR1 is MNHEY and CDR2 is SMNVEV (reference sequence). The CDR3 nucleotides are TGTGCCAGCAGTTTATCGCGGGTAGGCGAGCAGTTCTTC. Residues: CASSLSRVGEQFF.

The gene calls are TRBV4-1 and TRBJ2-2; no clear D. CDR3 length: 14 amino acids. Germline V gene lookup returns CDR1 MGHRA and CDR2 YSYEKL. V gave up 4 bases and J gave up 3 bases, with 9 bases separating them. Here the CDR3 DNA reads TGCGCCAGCAGCCTTACTGGGGACACCGGGGAGCTGTTTTTT. Its translation: CASSLTGDTGELFF.

For the CDR3, the DNA is TGTGCCAGCAGCTTGCACGGGATTCAGCAGTATTTT. It is translated as CASSLHGIQQYF. The V gene is TRBV5-4, the J gene TRBJ2-3, with TRBD2 as a possible D gene (5 bases). The length of the CDR3 is 12 residues. The V gene lost 1 base and the J gene lost 11 bases, with 11 bases spanning the gap. Germline V gene sequence: CDR1 SGHNT, CDR2 YYREEE (reference sequence).

The V and J genes are TRBV6-1 and TRBJ2-7; D not resolved. Germline CDR1 reads MNHNS; CDR2 reads SASEGT. V lost 7 bases and J 6 bases, leaving 10 bases between the germline ends. The CDR3 is 11 residues long. In DNA form, the CDR3 reads TGTGCCAGCACCTTGGGGTTCGAGCAGTACTTC. As protein: CASTLGFEQYF.

The chain combines TRBV5-4 with TRBJ2-3; 8 bases map to TRBD2. This CDR3 contains 16 residues. With V trimmed by 3 bases and J by 1 base, 7 bases remained unmatched. In germline, CDR1 is SGHNT, CDR2 YYREEE (reference sequence). CDR3 in DNA: TGTGCCAGCAGCTCCAGGATGCGGGGGGGCACAGATACGCAGTATTTT. Amino acids: CASSSRMRGGTDTQYF.

The V gene is TRBV7-9, the J gene TRBJ2-3; D is undetermined. Germline V gene sequence: CDR1 SEHNR, CDR2 FQNEAQ (reference sequence). V was pared by 5 bases and J by 4 bases, with 13 bases between. This CDR3 is built from 14 residues. The CDR3 DNA follows: TGTGCCAGCAGCCACCCGATGGGGTCAGATACGCAGTATTTT. Translating it yields CASSHPMGSDTQYF.

The chain recombines TRBV7-9 with TRBJ2-3; D gene ambiguous. From germline, CDR1 is SEHNR and CDR2 FQNEAQ (reference sequence). Between the trimmed V and J ends, which lost 5 bases and 0 bases, there was a span of 12 bases. CDR3 size: 15 residues. The CDR3 DNA reads TGTGCCAGCAGCCCAAGGTACAGCAGCACAGATACGCAGTATTTT. This codes for CASSPRYSSTDTQYF.

The V and J genes are TRBV5-1 and TRBJ2-5, with 7 bases that match TRBD1. The J call is in doubt because the DNA end fits TRBJ2-7 better. The length of the CDR3 is 13 residues. CDR1 SGHRS and CDR2 YFSETQ come from the germline V gene. CDR3 residues: CASSWTGADEQYF. CDR3 bases: TGCGCCAGCAGCTGGACAGGTGCGGACGAGCAGTACTTC.

The J gene is TRBJ1-2, the V gene TRBV28; possibly TRBD1 for D (6 bases). V lost 2 bases and J lost 1, with 11 bases in between. Germline assignment: CDR1 MDHEN and CDR2 SYDVKM. CDR3 length: 15 amino acids. CDR3 nucleotide sequence: TGTGCCAGCAGTTTACAGGGGCGGTATAACTATGGCTACACCTTC. Translated: CASSLQGRYNYGYTF.

This rearrangement joins TRBV7-2 to TRBJ2-1; 7 nucleotides agree with TRBD2. CDR3 size: 12 residues. Germline values: CDR1 SGHTA, CDR2 FQGNSA. Unmatched junction bases numbered 6, after V lost 6 bases and J lost 10 bases. The CDR3 DNA reads TGTGCCAGCAGTTTGACTAGCAAGGAGCAGTTCTTC. It yields the protein CASSLTSKEQFF. The variable domain in full, completed from reference TRBV7-2 and TRBJ2-1, reads GAGVSQSPSNKVTEKGKDVELRCDPISGHTALYWYRQSLGQGLEFLIYFQGNSAPDKSGLPSDRFSAERTGGSVSTLTIQRTQQEDSAVYLCASSLTSKEQFFGPGTRLTVL.

The chain's CDR3 is CASTQGSGTEAFF. Written as DNA, the CDR3 is TGTGCCAGCACCCAGGGGAGTGGGACTGAAGCTTTCTTT. The rearrangement uses TRBV9 and TRBJ1-1; a weak D match, TRBD1 (6 bases). Germline V gives CDR1 SGDLS, CDR2 YYNGEE. The CDR3 length is 13 residues. V gave up 6 bases and J gave up 5 bases, with 14 bases separating them.